The clone carrying this T cell receptor beta chain showed up just once. These data originate in a study of T cells after posttransplantation cyclophosphamide. CDR1 is SGHTA, CDR2 FQGNSA, per germline. This CDR3 is built from 17 residues. With V trimmed by 4 bases and J by 4 bases, 9 bases remained unmatched. Profiled with immunoSEQ multiplex PCR; TCRdb holds only in-frame clones, not every one. There are roughly 9,000 clones in the sample; more than 75% occur only once, and around 23% lies in the top ten. Cyclophosphamide on days +3 and +4 followed busulfan-fludarabine conditioning and a marrow graft.

The chain employs TRBV7-2 and TRBJ2-4; 11 bases match TRBD2. The clonotype comes from a female patient in her thirties or forties who received an allogeneic stem cell transplant from an unrelated donor, was CMV-positive, and had no GVHD. Some T cells here may be from the graft donor. The source was PBMCs, collected after allogeneic stem cell transplant with posttransplant cyclophosphamide. The CDR3 loop reads CASSSPGTSGRKNIQYF. As DNA, the CDR3 is TGTGCCAGCAGCTCTCCCGGGACTAGCGGAAGGAAAAACATTCAGTACTTC.